Below are 8 T cell receptor beta chains sequenced from a single sample in a study of shared clonotypes between healthy human individuals. Selected positively for CCR7 and CD45RO-negative, naive CD8 cells excluded terminally differentiated effector memory CD45RA+ cells. Repertoires were generated with immunoSEQ multiplex PCR, while TCRdb's copy carries only in-frame clones and drops some. The top ten clones hold 1.2% of a sample with around 2,000,000 clones, 85% to 95% of them seen once. Source material: naive CD8+ T cells sorted from blood. Receptors originate from a man aged 18 to 35 in good health.

The J gene is TRBJ2-1, the V gene TRBV5-1; D gene ambiguous. The CDR3 is 16 residues long. Germline CDR1 and CDR2: SGHRS and YFSETQ. V lost 4 bases and J 9 bases, leaving 23 bases between the germline ends. The CDR3 coding sequence is TGCGCCAGCAGCCTCTATCAGGTAGATCAGAAAAGTGAGCAGTTCTTC. This gives the protein CASSLYQVDQKSEQFF.

The rearrangement joins TRBV5-1 to TRBJ1-1; TRBD1 matches 9 bases. CDR3 size: 17 residues. Germline V CDR1 and CDR2: SGHRS, YFSETQ. The ends lost 2 bases at V and 3 bases at J; junction bases unmatched: 11. This CDR3 is CASSFHSPGQGYTEAFF. CDR3 DNA sequence: TGCGCCAGCAGCTTTCACTCCCCGGGACAGGGATACACTGAAGCTTTCTTT.

This rearrangement joins TRBV30 to TRBJ2-2; 7 nucleotides match TRBD1. Per germline, CDR1 GTSNPN and CDR2 SVGIG (reference sequence). This CDR3 is built from 12 residues. Trimming at V came to 4 bases and at J to 4 bases, leaving 0 bases not matched to a gene. CDR3 sequence reads: CAWKGATGELFF. The DNA for the CDR3 is TGTGCCTGGAAGGGGGCCACCGGGGAGCTGTTTTTT. Complete variable domain (other parts from reference TRBV30 and TRBJ2-2): SQTIHQWPATLVQPVGSPLSLECTVEGTSNPNLYWYRQAAGRGLQLLFYSVGIGQISSEVPQNLSASRPQDRQFILSSKKLLLSDSGFYLCAWKGATGELFFGEGSRLTVL.

With respect to this clone: The same CDR3 is also encoded by other DNA sequences in this sample. V and J are TRBV4-3 and TRBJ2-7; TRBD2 matches at 7 bases. The germline V gene has CDR1 LGHNA and CDR2 YSLEER. V was pared by 1 base and J by 3 bases, with 3 bases of the junction left unmatched. This CDR3 is built from 14 residues. CDR3 amino acids: CASSQGPSGYEQYF. The DNA for the CDR3 is TGCGCCAGCAGCCAAGGTCCTAGCGGCTACGAGCAGTACTTC.

On this clone: Other DNA sequences in the same sample also yield this CDR3. This chain uses TRBV6-5 with TRBJ2-2; no clear D gene. This CDR3 has 15 amino acids. Trimming cost V 0 bases and J 1 base, with 6 bases left between them. CDR1 is MNHEY and CDR2 is SVGAGI in the germline V gene. CDR3 sequence: CASSYSTGNTGELFF. CDR3 coding DNA: TGTGCCAGCAGTTACTCTACTGGGAACACCGGGGAGCTGTTTTTT.

The V call is TRBV28, the J call TRBJ2-7; D is perhaps TRBD1 (6 bases). The CDR3 extends over 12 amino acids. V was pared by 6 bases and J by 5 bases, with 11 bases between. Germline values: CDR1 MDHEN, CDR2 SYDVKM. The CDR3 reads CASRLDRNEQYF. The CDR3 coding sequence is TGTGCCAGCAGACTCGACAGGAACGAGCAGTACTTC.

V usage is TRBV5-8 and J usage is TRBJ2-3, with 7 bases aligning to TRBD1. V trimming: 0 bases; J trimming: 5 bases; junction bases outside the gene matches: 6. There are 15 residues in the CDR3. Germline V gene sequence: CDR1 SGHTS, CDR2 YDEGEE. The CDR3 spells CASSLAQGVLDTQYF. DNA for the CDR3: TGTGCCAGCAGCTTGGCGCAGGGGGTACTAGATACGCAGTATTTT.

The chain employs TRBV7-6 and TRBJ2-1; 7 positions agree with TRBD1. CDR1 and CDR2 from the germline V gene are SGHVS and FNYEAQ. The CDR3 has 15 residues. The V and J ends lost 1 base and 2 bases, in that order; junction bases with no gene match: 2. The CDR3 nucleotides are TGTGCCAGCAGCTTAGGGGACAGCGCCTACAATGAGCAGTTCTTC. It codes for CASSLGDSAYNEQFF. Variable domain in full (rest from reference TRBV7-6 and TRBJ2-1): GAGVSQSPRYKVTKRGQDVALRCDPISGHVSLYWYRQALGQGPEFLTYFNYEAQQDKSGLPNDRFSAERPEGSISTLTIQRTEQRDSAMYRCASSLGDSAYNEQFFGPGTRLTVL.